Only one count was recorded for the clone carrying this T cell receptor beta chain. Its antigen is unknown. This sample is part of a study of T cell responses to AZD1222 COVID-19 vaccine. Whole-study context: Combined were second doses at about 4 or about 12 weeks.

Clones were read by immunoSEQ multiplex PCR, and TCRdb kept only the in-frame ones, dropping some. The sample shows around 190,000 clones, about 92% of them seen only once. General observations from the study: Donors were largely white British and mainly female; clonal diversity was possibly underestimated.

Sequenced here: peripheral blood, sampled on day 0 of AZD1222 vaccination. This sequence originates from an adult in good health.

This CDR3 reads CASRVYVETQYF. Written as DNA, the CDR3 is TGTGCCAGCAGGGTATATGTGGAGACCCAGTACTTC. The chain is built from TRBV6-5 and TRBJ2-5, with D unclear. The CDR3 extends over 12 amino acids. Per the germline V gene, CDR1 is MNHEY and CDR2 is SVGAGI. Trimming pared 6 bases from V and 5 bases from J, leaving 10 bases between.